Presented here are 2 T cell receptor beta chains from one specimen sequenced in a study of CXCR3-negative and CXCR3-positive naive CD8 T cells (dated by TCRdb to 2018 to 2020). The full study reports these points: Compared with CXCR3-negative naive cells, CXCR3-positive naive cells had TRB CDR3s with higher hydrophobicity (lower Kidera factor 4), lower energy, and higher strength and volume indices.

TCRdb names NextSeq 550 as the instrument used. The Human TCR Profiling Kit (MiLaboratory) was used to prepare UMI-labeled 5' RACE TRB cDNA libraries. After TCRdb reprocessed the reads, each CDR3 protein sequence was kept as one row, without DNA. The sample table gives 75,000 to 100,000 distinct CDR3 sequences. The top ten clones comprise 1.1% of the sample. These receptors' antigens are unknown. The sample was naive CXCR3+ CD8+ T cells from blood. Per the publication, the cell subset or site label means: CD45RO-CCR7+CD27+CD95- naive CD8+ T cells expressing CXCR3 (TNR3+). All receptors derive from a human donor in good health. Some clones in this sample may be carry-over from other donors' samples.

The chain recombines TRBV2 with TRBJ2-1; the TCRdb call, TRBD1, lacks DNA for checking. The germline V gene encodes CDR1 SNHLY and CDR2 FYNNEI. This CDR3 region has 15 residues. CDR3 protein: CASEKDRTMYNEQFF.

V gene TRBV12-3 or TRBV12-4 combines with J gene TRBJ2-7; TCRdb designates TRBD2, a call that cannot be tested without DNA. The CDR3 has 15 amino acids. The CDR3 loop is CASSSPGRPYYEQYF.